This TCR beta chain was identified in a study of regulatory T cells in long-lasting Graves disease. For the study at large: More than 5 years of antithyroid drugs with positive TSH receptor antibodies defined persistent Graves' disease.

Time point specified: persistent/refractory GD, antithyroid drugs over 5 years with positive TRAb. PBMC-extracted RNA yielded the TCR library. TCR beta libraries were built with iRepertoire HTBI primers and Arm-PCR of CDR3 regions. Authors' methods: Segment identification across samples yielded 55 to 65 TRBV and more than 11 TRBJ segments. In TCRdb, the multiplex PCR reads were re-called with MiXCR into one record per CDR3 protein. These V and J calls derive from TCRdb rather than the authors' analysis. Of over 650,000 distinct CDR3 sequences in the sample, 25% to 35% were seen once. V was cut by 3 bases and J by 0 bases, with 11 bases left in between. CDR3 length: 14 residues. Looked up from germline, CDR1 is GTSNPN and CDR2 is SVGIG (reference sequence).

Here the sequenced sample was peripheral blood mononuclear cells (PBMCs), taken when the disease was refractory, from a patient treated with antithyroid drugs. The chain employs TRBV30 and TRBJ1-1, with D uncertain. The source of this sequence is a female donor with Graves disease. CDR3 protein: CAWRLGRVNTEAFF. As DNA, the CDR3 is TGTGCCTGGAGACTAGGGAGGGTGAACACTGAAGCTTTCTTT. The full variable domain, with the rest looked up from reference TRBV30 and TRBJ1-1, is SQTIHQWPATLVQPVGSPLSLECTVEGTSNPNLYWYRQAAGRGLQLLFYSVGIGQISSEVPQNLSASRPQDRQFILSSKKLLLSDSGFYLCAWRLGRVNTEAFFGQGTRLTVV.